Listed below are T cell receptor beta chains from one sample, sequenced in a study of blood T cell repertoires in COVID-19. The data were produced by immunoSEQ multiplex PCR, yet TCRdb's version contains in-frame clones alone and is incomplete. The sample has roughly 220,000 clones, around 84% seen once; the top ten hold 3%. The sample taken for sequencing was peripheral blood. The receptors stem from a man aged 60 to 69 with acute or convalescent COVID-19. The CDR3 runs from the conserved cysteine through the conserved F or W. D genes are given only for firm matches. The size field is filled for only some rows; it gives once, few, many or a size class.

.	TRBV28	.	TRBJ1-6	TGTGCCAGCAGTAACGCCGGTTTCGGTAATTCACCCCTCCACTTT	CASSNAGFGNSPLHF
.	TRBV19	.	TRBJ1-2	TGTGCCAGTAGTCCGGGTCCTCCCCCAAACTATGGCTACACCTTC	CASSPGPPPNYGYTF
.	TRBV30	.	TRBJ2-7	TGTGCCTGGAATGGGCTGATAAACTACGAGCAGTACTTC	CAWNGLINYEQYF
.	TRBV13	.	TRBJ1-2	TGTGCCAGCAGAAAACTCCAACCCGGGGGCTATGGCTACACCTTC	CASRKLQPGGYGYTF
.	TRBV11-2	TRBD1	TRBJ1-2	TGTGCCAGCAGCGTGCAGGGGGGTCCCAACTATGGCTACACCTTC	CASSVQGGPNYGYTF
.	TRBV4-2	TRBD2	TRBJ2-1	TGTGCCAGCAGCCAGCCCCTTGCGGGGGTAGGCTACAATGAGCAGTTCTTC	CASSQPLAGVGYNEQFF
.	TRBV27	.	TRBJ1-2	TGTGCCAGCAGTTTATTAGGGCAGGGCTATGGCTACACCTTC	CASSLLGQGYGYTF
once	TRBV9	TRBD2	TRBJ2-3	TGTGCCAGCAGCGTAGAAGTGGGGGGGGGCACAGATACGCAGTATTTT	CASSVEVGGGTDTQYF
.	TRBV20-1	.	TRBJ2-5	TGCAGTGCTAGTTTTAGCGTGGAGACCCAGTACTTC	CSASFSVETQYF
.	TRBV5-4	.	TRBJ2-7	TGTGCCAGCAGCTCGACAGGCTACGAGCAGTACTTC	CASSSTGYEQYF
.	TRBV27	.	TRBJ2-3	TGTGCCAGCAGTTCTCCCCCCGCGTATACGCAGTATTTT	CASSSPPAYTQYF
.	TRBV6-1	.	TRBJ1-3	TGTGCCAGCAGTGGGCTTGGCAGGGTCGCTTCTGGAAACACCATATATTTT	CASSGLGRVASGNTIYF
.	TRBV6-5	.	TRBJ2-7	TGTGCCAGCAGTCCCCCTGGTGGGGGGGCCCGCGAGCAGTACTTC	CASSPPGGGAREQYF
.	TRBV10-1	.	TRBJ2-5	TGCGCCAGCTCCCGGGACACCAGTCAAGAGACCCAGTACTTC	CASSRDTSQETQYF
.	TRBV28	TRBD2	TRBJ2-3	TGTGCCAGCAGCGGGACTAGCGGGGGGATTACGCAGTATTTT	CASSGTSGGITQYF
.	TRBV28	TRBD1	TRBJ2-4	TGTGCCAGCAGTTTAGGGGGACAGGGAGGGAACATTCAGTACTTC	CASSLGGQGGNIQYF
.	TRBV6-7	TRBD2	TRBJ2-3	TGTGCCAGCAGTAAGATAGCGGGGAGCGACACAGATACGCAGTATTTT	CASSKIAGSDTDTQYF
.	TRBV4-2	.	TRBJ2-7	TGTGCCAGCAGCCAAGCGAGGACTGGCTACGAGCAGTACTTC	CASSQARTGYEQYF
.	TRBV6-5	.	TRBJ2-7	TGTGCCAGCAGAGCGGGACAGGCATCCTACGAGCAGTACTTC	CASRAGQASYEQYF
.	TRBV5-1	TRBD1	TRBJ1-1	TGCGCCAGCAGACCCCGGGACAGGGTTGACACTGAAGCTTTCTTT	CASRPRDRVDTEAFF
.	TRBV27	TRBD1	TRBJ1-2	TGTGCCAGCAAGAATGACGGGACAGGGGGCCTGGGCTACACCTTC	CASKNDGTGGLGYTF
.	TRBV24-1	TRBD2	TRBJ2-3	TGTGCCACCAGTGATCCCCGGGGGGTCACAGATACGCAGTATTTT	CATSDPRGVTDTQYF
.	TRBV4-3	TRBD1	TRBJ1-1	TGCGCCAGCAGCCTTCACAGGGGGCGGAGGGCTGAAGCTTTCTTT	CASSLHRGRRAEAFF
.	TRBV2	.	TRBJ2-5	TGTGCCAGCAGCCAGGGAAAGAAAGAGACCCAGTACTTC	CASSQGKKETQYF
few	TRBV4-3	.	TRBJ1-6	TGCGCCAGCAGCCAAGATGTACCAGGGGCAAATTCACCCCTCCACTTT	CASSQDVPGANSPLHF
once	TRBV5-1	.	TRBJ2-2	TGCGCCAGCAGCTTGGCCACGGGGAACACCGGGGAGCTGTTTTTT	CASSLATGNTGELFF
.	TRBV7-2	TRBD1	TRBJ1-3	TGTGCCAGCAGCCCCCGGACAGGGTCTGGAAACACCATATATTTT	CASSPRTGSGNTIYF
.	TRBV7-3	.	TRBJ2-3	TGTGCCAGCAGCTTATGGGGTAGCGCAGATACGCAGTATTTT	CASSLWGSADTQYF
.	TRBV5-5	TRBD1	TRBJ1-5	TGTGCCAGCAGCGCCGACAGGGTCCAGCCCCAGCATTTT	CASSADRVQPQHF
.	TRBV2	TRBD2	TRBJ2-3	TGTGCCAGCAGTTTCCAAAGCGGGGGCCGATTCACAGATACGCAGTATTTT	CASSFQSGGRFTDTQYF
.	TRBV5-4	TRBD1	TRBJ1-2	TGTGCCAGCTCACCTTCAGGGGGTCTCTATGGCTACACCTTC	CASSPSGGLYGYTF
.	TRBV28	TRBD1	TRBJ1-4	TGTGCCAGCAGTTTACCCGGGACAGGGACTAATGAAAAACTGTTTTTT	CASSLPGTGTNEKLFF
.	TRBV28	.	TRBJ1-5	TGTGCCAGCACTCTGACAAACCATCAGCCCCAGCATTTT	CASTLTNHQPQHF
.	TRBV28	TRBD1	TRBJ1-4	TGTGCCAGCAGTTTCTCCGACAGGGGACCTGAAAAACTGTTTTTT	CASSFSDRGPEKLFF
.	TRBV6-5	TRBD2	TRBJ2-4	TGTGCCAGCAGGCGGGAGGTTCCCGAAAACATTCAGTACTTC	CASRREVPENIQYF
.	TRBV20-1	.	TRBJ2-7	TGCAGTGCCAGAGACAGCTACGAGCAGTACTTC	CSARDSYEQYF
.	TRBV4-2	TRBD2	TRBJ2-5	TGTGCCAGCAGCCAAGGGTCAGCGGGGGGCGACCAAGAGACCCAGTACTTC	CASSQGSAGGDQETQYF
.	TRBV6-1	TRBD2	TRBJ2-1	TGTGCCAGCAGTGAAGCTGGCCTAGCGGTTTCCTACAATGAGCAGTTCTTC	CASSEAGLAVSYNEQFF
many	TRBV12-5	.	TRBJ1-3	TGTGCTAGTGGTTTGGTAATCCGAACTTCAGGGGCAGCTAGTTACTCTGGAAACACCATATATTTT	CASGLVIRTSGAASYSGNTIYF
.	TRBV7-8	.	TRBJ1-3	TGTGCCAGCAGCCCGCTTGGGGGCAGGGTAGGGGACACCATATATTTT	CASSPLGGRVGDTIYF
few	TRBV6-6	TRBD1	TRBJ1-1	TGTGCCAGCAGTAAGCCGGGACAGATAAACACTGAAGCTTTCTTT	CASSKPGQINTEAFF
.	TRBV7-2	TRBD1	TRBJ1-1	TGTGCCAGCAGCGCACCAGGGGGCCGGGGCACTGAAGCTTTCTTT	CASSAPGGRGTEAFF
.	TRBV6-6	.	TRBJ1-1	TGTGCCAGCAGTTCCCGTGAGGCACGGGGAAACACTGAAGCTTTCTTT	CASSSREARGNTEAFF
.	TRBV6-4	.	TRBJ1-6	TGTGCCAGCAGTGACGGCAGGGATAATTCACCCCTCCACTTT	CASSDGRDNSPLHF
.	TRBV4-1	.	TRBJ2-3	TGCGCCAGCAGCCCGAAGGTTTTCGCAGGGTTCAGCACAGATACGCAGTATTTT	CASSPKVFAGFSTDTQYF
once	TRBV24-1	TRBD1	TRBJ2-7	TGTGCCACCAGTGATTTAGGACAGGGGTTCGTAGGCGAGCAGTACTTC	CATSDLGQGFVGEQYF
once	TRBV9	TRBD2	TRBJ2-5	TGTGCCAGCAGCGTAGCCTCGGGGGGGGAGACCCAGTACTTC	CASSVASGGETQYF
.	TRBV18	TRBD1	TRBJ1-4	TGTGCCAGCTCACGACAGGGGATCCATGCGACTAATGAAAAACTGTTTTTT	CASSRQGIHATNEKLFF
few	TRBV7-9	.	TRBJ1-6	TGTGCCAGCAGCCCTATATTGCCGCAGGGCTCTAATTCACCCCTCCACTTT	CASSPILPQGSNSPLHF
.	TRBV9	.	TRBJ1-2	TGTGCCAGCAGCGTAGCTGCCCAGGGGCCTAACTATGGCTACACCTTC	CASSVAAQGPNYGYTF
once	TRBV29-1	.	TRBJ1-2	TGCAGCGTTGAACGGAGGAGGGAGGGGATCTATGGCTACACCTTC	CSVERRREGIYGYTF